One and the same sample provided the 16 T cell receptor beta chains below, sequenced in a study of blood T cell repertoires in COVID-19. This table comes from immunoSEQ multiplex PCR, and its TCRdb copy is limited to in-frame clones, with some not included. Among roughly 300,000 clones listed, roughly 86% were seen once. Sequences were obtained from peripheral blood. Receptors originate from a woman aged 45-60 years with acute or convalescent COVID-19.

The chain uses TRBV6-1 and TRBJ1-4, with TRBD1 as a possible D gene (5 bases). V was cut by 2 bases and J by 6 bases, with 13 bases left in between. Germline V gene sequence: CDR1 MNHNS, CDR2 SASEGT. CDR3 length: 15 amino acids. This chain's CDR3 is CASSEFQTDDEKLFF. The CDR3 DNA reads TGTGCCAGCAGTGAATTTCAGACAGACGATGAAAAACTGTTTTTT.

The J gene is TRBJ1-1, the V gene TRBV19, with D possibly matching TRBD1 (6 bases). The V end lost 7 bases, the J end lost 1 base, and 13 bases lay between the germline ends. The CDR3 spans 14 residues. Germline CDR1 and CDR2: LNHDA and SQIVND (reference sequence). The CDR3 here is CASTRTEKNTEAFF. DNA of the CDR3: TGTGCCAGTACCAGGACAGAAAAGAACACTGAAGCTTTCTTT. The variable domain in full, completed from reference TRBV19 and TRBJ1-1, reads DGGITQSPKYLFRKEGQNVTLSCEQNLNHDAMYWYRQDPGQGLRLIYYSQIVNDFQKGDIAEGYSVSREKKESFPLTVTSAQKNPTAFYLCASTRTEKNTEAFFGQGTRLTVV.

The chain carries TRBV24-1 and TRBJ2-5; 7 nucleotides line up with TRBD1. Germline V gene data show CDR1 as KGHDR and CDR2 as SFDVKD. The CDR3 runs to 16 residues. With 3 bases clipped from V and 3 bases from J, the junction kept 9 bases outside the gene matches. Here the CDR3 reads CATSDPTGTAKETQYF. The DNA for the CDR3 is TGTGCCACCAGTGATCCTACGGGGACAGCGAAAGAGACCCAGTACTTC.

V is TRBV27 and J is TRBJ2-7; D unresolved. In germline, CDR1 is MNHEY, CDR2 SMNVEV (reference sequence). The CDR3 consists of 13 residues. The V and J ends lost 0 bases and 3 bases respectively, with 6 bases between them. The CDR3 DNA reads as TGTGCCAGCAGTTTATCTGGCCTCTACGAGCAGTACTTC. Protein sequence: CASSLSGLYEQYF.

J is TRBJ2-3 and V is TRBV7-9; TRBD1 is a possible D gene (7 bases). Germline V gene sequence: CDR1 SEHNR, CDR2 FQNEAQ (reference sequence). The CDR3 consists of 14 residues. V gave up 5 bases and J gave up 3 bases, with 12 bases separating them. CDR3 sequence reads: CASSTTGRTDTQYF. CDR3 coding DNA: TGTGCCAGCAGCACGACAGGGAGGACAGATACGCAGTATTTT.

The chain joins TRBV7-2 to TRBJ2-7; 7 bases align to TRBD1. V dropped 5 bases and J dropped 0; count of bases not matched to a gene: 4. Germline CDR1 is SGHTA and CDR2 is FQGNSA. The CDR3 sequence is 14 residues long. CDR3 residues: CASSTRQGSYEQYF. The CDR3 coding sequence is TGTGCCAGCAGCACCAGACAGGGCTCCTACGAGCAGTACTTC. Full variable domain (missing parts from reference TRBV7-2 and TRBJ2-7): GAGVSQSPSNKVTEKGKDVELRCDPISGHTALYWYRQSLGQGLEFLIYFQGNSAPDKSGLPSDRFSAERTGGSVSTLTIQRTQQEDSAVYLCASSTRQGSYEQYFGPGTRLTVT.

CDR3 coding DNA: TGTGCCAGTAGTCTACCAGGGGCTTTTAATGAAAAACTGTTTTTT. It encodes CASSLPGAFNEKLFF. J is TRBJ1-4 and V is TRBV19; TRBD1 is a possible D gene (6 bases). The length of the CDR3 is 15 residues. Germline V gene data show CDR1 as LNHDA and CDR2 as SQIVND (reference sequence). V lost 5 bases, J lost 4 bases, and 14 bases lay in between.

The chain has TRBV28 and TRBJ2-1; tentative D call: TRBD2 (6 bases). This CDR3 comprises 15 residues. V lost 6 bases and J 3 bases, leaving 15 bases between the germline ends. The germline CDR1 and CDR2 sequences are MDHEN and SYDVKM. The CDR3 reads CASSPSGGRYNEQFF. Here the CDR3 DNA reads TGTGCCAGCAGCCCCTCCGGGGGTCGCTACAATGAGCAGTTCTTC.

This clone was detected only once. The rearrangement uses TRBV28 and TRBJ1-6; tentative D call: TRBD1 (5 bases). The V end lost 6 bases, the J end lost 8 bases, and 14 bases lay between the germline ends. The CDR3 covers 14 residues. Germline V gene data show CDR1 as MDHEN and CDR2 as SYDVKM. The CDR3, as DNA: TGTGCCAGCAGCCGCGGGAGAGGGGATTCACCCCTCCACTTT. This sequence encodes CASSRGRGDSPLHF.

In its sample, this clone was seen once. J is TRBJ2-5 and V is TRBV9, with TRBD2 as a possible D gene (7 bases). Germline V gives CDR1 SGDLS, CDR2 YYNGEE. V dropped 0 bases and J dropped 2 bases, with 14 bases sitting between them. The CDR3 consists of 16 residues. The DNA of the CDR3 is TGTGCCAGCAGCGTAGCTTGGGGAGGGGGGCAAGAGACCCAGTACTTC. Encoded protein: CASSVAWGGGQETQYF. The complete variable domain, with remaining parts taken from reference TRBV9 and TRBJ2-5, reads DSGVTQTPKHLITATGQRVTLRCSPRSGDLSVYWYQQSLDQGLQFLIQYYNGEERAKGNILERFSAQQFPDLHSELNLSSLELGDSALYFCASSVAWGGGQETQYFGPGTRLLVL.

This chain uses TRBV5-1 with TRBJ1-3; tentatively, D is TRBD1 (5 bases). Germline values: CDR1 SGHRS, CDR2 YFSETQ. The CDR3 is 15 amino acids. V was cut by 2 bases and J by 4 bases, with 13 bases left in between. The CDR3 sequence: CASSLNRQAGNTIYF. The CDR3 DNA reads TGCGCCAGCAGCTTAAACAGGCAAGCGGGAAACACCATATATTTT.

CDR3 DNA: TGTGCCAGTAGTATAGTTCGAGGGTATAGCAATCAGCCCCAGCATTTT. This encodes CASSIVRGYSNQPQHF. This chain uses TRBV19 with TRBJ1-5; D is unclear. The V gene's germline CDR1 is LNHDA and CDR2 SQIVND (reference sequence). The CDR3 covers 16 residues. Trimming cost V 1 base and J 0 bases, with 10 bases left between them. The whole variable domain, filled in from reference TRBV19 and TRBJ1-5, reads DGGITQSPKYLFRKEGQNVTLSCEQNLNHDAMYWYRQDPGQGLRLIYYSQIVNDFQKGDIAEGYSVSREKKESFPLTVTSAQKNPTAFYLCASSIVRGYSNQPQHFGDGTRLSIL.

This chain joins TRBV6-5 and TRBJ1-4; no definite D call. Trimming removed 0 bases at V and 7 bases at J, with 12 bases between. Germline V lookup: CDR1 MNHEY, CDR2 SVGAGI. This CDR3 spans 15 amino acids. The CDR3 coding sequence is TGTGCCAGCAGTTACTCGATGAGCGTAGTTGAAAAACTGTTTTTT. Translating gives CASSYSMSVVEKLFF.

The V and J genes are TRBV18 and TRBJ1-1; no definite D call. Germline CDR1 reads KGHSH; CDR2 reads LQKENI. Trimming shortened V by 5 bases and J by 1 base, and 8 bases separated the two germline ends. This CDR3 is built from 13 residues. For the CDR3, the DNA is TGTGCCAGCTCAGAGGGATCGAACACTGAAGCTTTCTTT. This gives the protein CASSEGSNTEAFF.

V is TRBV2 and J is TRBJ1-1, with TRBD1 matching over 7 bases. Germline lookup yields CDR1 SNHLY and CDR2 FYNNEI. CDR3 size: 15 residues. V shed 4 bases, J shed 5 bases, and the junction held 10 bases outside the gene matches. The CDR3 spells CASSVRGDSGTEAFF. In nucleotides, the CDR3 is TGTGCCAGCAGTGTTCGAGGGGACAGCGGGACTGAAGCTTTCTTT.

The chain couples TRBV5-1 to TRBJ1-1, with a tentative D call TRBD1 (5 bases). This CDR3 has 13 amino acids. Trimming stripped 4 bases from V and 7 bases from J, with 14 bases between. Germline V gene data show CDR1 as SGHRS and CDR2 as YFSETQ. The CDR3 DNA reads TGCGCCAGCAGCCCCGCGGATCAGGGTGAAGCTTTCTTT. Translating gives CASSPADQGEAFF.